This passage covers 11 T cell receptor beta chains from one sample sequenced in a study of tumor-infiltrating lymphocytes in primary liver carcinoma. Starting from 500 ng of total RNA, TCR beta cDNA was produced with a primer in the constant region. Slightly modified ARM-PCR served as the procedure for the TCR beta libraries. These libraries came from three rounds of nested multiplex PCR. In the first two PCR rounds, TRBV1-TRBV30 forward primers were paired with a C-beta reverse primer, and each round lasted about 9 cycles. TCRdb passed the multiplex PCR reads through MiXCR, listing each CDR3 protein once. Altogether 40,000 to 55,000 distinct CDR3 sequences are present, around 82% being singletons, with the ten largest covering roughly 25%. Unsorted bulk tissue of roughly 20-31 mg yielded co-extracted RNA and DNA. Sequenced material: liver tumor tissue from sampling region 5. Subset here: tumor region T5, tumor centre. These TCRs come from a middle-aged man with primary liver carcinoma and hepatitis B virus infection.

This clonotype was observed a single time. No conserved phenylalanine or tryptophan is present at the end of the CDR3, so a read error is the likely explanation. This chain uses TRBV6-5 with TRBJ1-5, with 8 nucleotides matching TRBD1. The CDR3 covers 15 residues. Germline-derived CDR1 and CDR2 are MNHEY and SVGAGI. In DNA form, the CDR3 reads TGTGCCAGTAGTTACTCCGGGACAGGAAACCAGCCCCAGCATGTT. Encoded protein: CASSYSGTGNQPQHV.

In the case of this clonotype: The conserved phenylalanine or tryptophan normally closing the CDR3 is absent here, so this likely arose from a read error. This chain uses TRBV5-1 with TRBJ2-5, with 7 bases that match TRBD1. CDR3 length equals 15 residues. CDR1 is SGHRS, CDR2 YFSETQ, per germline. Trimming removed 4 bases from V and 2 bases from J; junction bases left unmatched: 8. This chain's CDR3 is CASSPDRMGQETQYL. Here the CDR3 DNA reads TGCGCCAGCAGCCCGGACAGGATGGGGCAAGAGACCCAGTACTTG.

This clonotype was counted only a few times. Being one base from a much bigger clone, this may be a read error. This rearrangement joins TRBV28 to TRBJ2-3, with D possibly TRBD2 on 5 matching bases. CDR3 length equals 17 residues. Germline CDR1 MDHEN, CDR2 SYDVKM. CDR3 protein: CASSSTLGRSSTDMQYF. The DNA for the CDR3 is TGTGCCAGCAGTTCCACCCTCGGGCGGTCTAGCACAGATATGCAGTATTTT. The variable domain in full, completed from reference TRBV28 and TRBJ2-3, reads DVKVTQSSRYLVKRTGEKVFLECVQDMDHENMFWYRQDPGLGLRLIYFSYDVKMKEKGDIPEGYSVSREKKERFSLILESASTNQTSMYLCASSSTLGRSSTDMQYFGPGTRLTVL.

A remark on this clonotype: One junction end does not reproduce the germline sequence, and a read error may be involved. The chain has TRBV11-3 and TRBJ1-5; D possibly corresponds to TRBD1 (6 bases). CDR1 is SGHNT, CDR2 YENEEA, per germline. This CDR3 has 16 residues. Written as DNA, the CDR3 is TGTGCCAGCAGCGAGCGACAGTGGGGGGCCAATCAGCCCCGGCATTTT. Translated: CASSERQWGANQPRHF.

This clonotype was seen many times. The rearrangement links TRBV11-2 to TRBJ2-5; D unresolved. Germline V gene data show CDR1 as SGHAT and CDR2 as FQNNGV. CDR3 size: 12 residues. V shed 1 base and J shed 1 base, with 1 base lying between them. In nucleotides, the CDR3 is TGTGCCAGCAGCTTAGGCCAAGAGACCCAGTACTTC. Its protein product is CASSLGQETQYF. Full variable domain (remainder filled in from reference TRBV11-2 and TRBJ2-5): EAGVAQSPRYKIIEKRQSVAFWCNPISGHATLYWYQQILGQGPKLLIQFQNNGVVDDSQLPKDRFSAERLKGVDSTLKIQPAKLEDSAVYLCASSLGQETQYFGPGTRLLVL.

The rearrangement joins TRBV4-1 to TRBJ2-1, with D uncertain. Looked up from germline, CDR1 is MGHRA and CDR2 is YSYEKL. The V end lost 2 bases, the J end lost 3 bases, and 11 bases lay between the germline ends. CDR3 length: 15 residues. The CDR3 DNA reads TGCGCCAGCAGCCAATATGGAATATTCTACAATGAGCAGTTCTTC. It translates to CASSQYGIFYNEQFF.

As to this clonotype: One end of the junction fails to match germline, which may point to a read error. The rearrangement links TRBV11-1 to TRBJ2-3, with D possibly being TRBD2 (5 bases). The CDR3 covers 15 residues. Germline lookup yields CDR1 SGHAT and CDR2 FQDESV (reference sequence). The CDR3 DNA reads TGTGCCGGCAGTTTGTCGAGGGAGAGCGCAGATACGCAGTATTTT. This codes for CAGSLSRESADTQYF. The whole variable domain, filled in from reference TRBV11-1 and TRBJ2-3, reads EAEVAQSPRYKITEKSQAVAFWCDPISGHATLYWYRQILGQGPELLVQFQDESVVDDSQLPKDRFSAERLKGVDSTLKIQPAELGDSAMYLCAGSLSRESADTQYFGPGTRLTVL.

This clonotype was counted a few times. The CDR3 nucleotides are TGTGCCAGCAGCACAGGGGGTTACACCGGGGAGCTGTTTTTT. It translates to CASSTGGYTGELFF. This chain links TRBV4-2 with TRBJ2-2; 8 bases fit TRBD1. Germline CDR1 is LGHNA and CDR2 is YNFKEQ. V shed 5 bases, J shed 3 bases, and the junction held 2 bases outside the gene matches. The CDR3 runs 14 residues.

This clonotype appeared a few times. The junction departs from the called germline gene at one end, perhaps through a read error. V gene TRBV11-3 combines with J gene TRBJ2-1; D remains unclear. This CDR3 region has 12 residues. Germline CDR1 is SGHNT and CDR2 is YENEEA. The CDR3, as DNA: TGTGTCAGCAGCTTAGATGCCACTGAGCAGTTCTTC. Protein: CVSSLDATEQFF.

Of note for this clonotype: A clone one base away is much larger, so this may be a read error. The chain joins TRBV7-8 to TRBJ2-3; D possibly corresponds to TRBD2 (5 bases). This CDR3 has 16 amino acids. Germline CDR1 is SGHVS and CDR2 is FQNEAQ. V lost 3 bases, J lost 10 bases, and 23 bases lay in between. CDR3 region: CASSLGVIHSPYAQYF. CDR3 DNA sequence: TGTGCCAGCAGCTTGGGAGTGATTCACTCTCCTTATGCGCAGTATTTT.

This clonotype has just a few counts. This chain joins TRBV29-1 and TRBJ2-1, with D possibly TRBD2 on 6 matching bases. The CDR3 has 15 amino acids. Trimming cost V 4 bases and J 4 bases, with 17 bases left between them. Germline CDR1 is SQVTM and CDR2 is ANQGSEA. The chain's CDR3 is CSVVTGTGGYNEQFF. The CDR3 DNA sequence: TGCAGCGTTGTAACCGGGACTGGCGGATACAATGAGCAGTTCTTC.